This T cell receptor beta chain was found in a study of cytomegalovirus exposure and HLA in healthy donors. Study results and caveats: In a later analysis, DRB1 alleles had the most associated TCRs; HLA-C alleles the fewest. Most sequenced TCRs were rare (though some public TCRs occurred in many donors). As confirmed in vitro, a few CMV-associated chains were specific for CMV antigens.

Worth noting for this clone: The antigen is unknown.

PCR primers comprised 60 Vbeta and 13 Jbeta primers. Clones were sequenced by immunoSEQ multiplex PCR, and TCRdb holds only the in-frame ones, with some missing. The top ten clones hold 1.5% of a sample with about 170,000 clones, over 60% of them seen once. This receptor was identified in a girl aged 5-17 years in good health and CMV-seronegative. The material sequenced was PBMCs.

In nucleotides, the CDR3 is TGTGCCAGCAACTTTGTTGAGCTTATCCAAACGAACACTGAAGCTTTCTTT. It specifies CASNFVELIQTNTEAFF. The chain joins TRBV11-3 to TRBJ1-1; no firm D call. Trimming shortened V by 7 bases and J by 1 base, and 22 bases separated the two germline ends. Germline V gene sequence: CDR1 SGHNT, CDR2 YENEEA. The CDR3 runs to 17 residues. Complete variable domain (other parts from reference TRBV11-3 and TRBJ1-1): EAGVVQSPRYKIIEKKQPVAFWCNPISGHNTLYWYLQNLGQGPELLIRYENEEAVDDSQLPKDRFSAERLKGVDSTLKIQPAELGDSAVYLCASNFVELIQTNTEAFFGQGTRLTVV.